Below, 13 T cell receptor beta chains from the same sample are listed, as sequenced in a study of T cells in Graves' hyperthyroidism and ophthalmopathy. The CDR3 regions of TCR beta were amplified from RNA transcripts. HTBI primers drove first-round RT-PCR of the TCR CDR3. TCRdb recomputed calls from the multiplex PCR reads with MiXCR, one row per CDR3 protein. This repertoire shows about 570,000 distinct CDR3 sequences, about 45% found once; its top ten account for roughly 19%. What was sequenced was peripheral blood or thyroid tissue (not recorded which). The source is an adult woman with Graves' disease, either hyperthyroidism or ophthalmopathy (not recorded which).

A few counts support this clonotype. This chain connects TRBV14 to TRBJ1-4; weak D call: TRBD1 (5 bases). The CDR3 consists of 16 residues. Trimming took off 5 bases at V and 8 bases at J, with 21 bases between the two ends. CDR1 SGHDN and CDR2 FVKESK come from the germline V gene. CDR3 DNA: TGTGCCAGCAGCATAGGTCGTTGGGACGAAGGCGAAAAACTGTTTTTT. Amino acids: CASSIGRWDEGEKLFF. The whole variable domain, filled in from reference TRBV14 and TRBJ1-4, reads EAGVTQFPSHSVIEKGQTVTLRCDPISGHDNLYWYRRVMGKEIKFLLHFVKESKQDESGMPNNRFLAERTGGTYSTLKVQPAELEDSGVYFCASSIGRWDEGEKLFFGSGTQLSVL.

This chain joins TRBV20-1 and TRBJ2-7, with D possibly matching TRBD1 (6 bases). In germline, CDR1 is DFQATT, CDR2 SNEGSKA (reference sequence). V lost 6 bases to trimming and J lost 4 bases, with 19 bases between them. The CDR3 covers 14 residues. Here the CDR3 DNA reads TGCAGTGCGATCGACCCCGGGACATCTTACGAGCAGTACTTC. Translated: CSAIDPGTSYEQYF.

This clonotype was seen more than once but under ten times. The chain joins TRBV9 to TRBJ2-7, with D perhaps TRBD2 (5 bases). V dropped 2 bases and J dropped 5 bases, with 11 bases sitting between them. Per the germline V gene, CDR1 is SGDLS and CDR2 is YYNGEE. The CDR3 contains 13 residues. The CDR3 is CASSVGSRDEQYF. The CDR3 DNA is TGTGCCAGCAGCGTGGGTTCGAGGGACGAGCAGTACTTC.

Here the CDR3 DNA reads TGTGCCAGCAGTGATCGACAATTTCGGGAGACCCAGTACTTC. Protein sequence: CASSDRQFRETQYF. The J gene is TRBJ2-5, the V gene TRBV6-4; no reliable D call. V lost 3 bases to trimming and J lost 5 bases, with 13 bases between them. The CDR3 consists of 14 residues. In germline, CDR1 is MRHNA, CDR2 SNTAGT.

This clonotype has ten or more counts. The rearrangement joins TRBV12-3 or TRBV12-4 to TRBJ2-7; TRBD1 agrees at 7 bases. Trimming at V came to 7 bases and at J to 5 bases, leaving 8 bases not matched to a gene. The CDR3 consists of 13 residues. CDR3 DNA sequence: TGTGCCAGCACCCTGGGACAGCGCGACGAGCAGTACTTC. This gives the protein CASTLGQRDEQYF.

The sample holds many counts of this clonotype. The V call is TRBV10-2, the J call TRBJ1-2, with 9 positions matching TRBD1. The CDR3 has 15 residues. Germline CDR1 WSHSY, CDR2 SAAADI. Losses at the gene ends were 10 bases for V and 2 bases for J; bases not matched to a gene: 11. The CDR3 nucleotides are TGCGCCACGAGAACATCCGGGACAGGGAACTATGGCTACACCTTC. Translation: CATRTSGTGNYGYTF.

The chain is built from TRBV2 and TRBJ2-5, with 7 bases lining up with TRBD1. In germline, CDR1 is SNHLY, CDR2 FYNNEI. With V trimmed by 7 bases and J by 4 bases, 9 bases remained unmatched. The CDR3 contains 14 residues. The CDR3 region is CASTTSRGPETQYF. For the CDR3, the DNA is TGTGCCAGCACCACCAGTAGGGGGCCAGAGACCCAGTACTTC.

The rearrangement uses TRBV10-3 and TRBJ1-1; D is possibly TRBD1 (5 bases). The CDR3 is made up of 13 amino acids. The V end lost 10 bases, the J end lost 4 bases, and 16 bases lay between the germline ends. The V gene's germline CDR1 is ENHRY and CDR2 SYGVKD. The CDR3 bases are TGTGCCACCTCTCTTGGGGCGCTCACTGAAGCTTTCTTT. Its protein is CATSLGALTEAFF.

In regard to this clonotype: One end of the junction is discordant with germline, which a read error may explain. This rearrangement joins TRBV29-1 to TRBJ1-2, with no clear D. The length of the CDR3 is 14 residues. CDR1 and CDR2 from the germline V gene are SQVTM and ANQGSEA. The DNA for the CDR3 is TGCGGCGTTGACGCTGAAGGACCTAACTATGGCTACACCTTC. Protein product: CGVDAEGPNYGYTF.

In this sample, this clonotype turned up many times. The chain has TRBV20-1 and TRBJ1-1, with no clear D. This CDR3 is built from 12 residues. CDR1 is DFQATT, CDR2 SNEGSKA, per germline (reference sequence). Between the trimmed V and J ends, which lost 1 base and 7 bases, there was a span of 10 bases. The DNA for the CDR3 is TGCAGTGCTAGAGTTAATAGTTATGAAGCTTTCTTT. Translation: CSARVNSYEAFF.

The chain recombines TRBV20-1 with TRBJ2-7; 8 bases fit TRBD1. Unmatched junction bases numbered 2, after V lost 5 bases and J lost 2 bases. The CDR3 extends over 12 amino acids. Germline-derived CDR1 and CDR2 are DFQATT and SNEGSKA (reference sequence). The CDR3 here is CSAGTGAYEQYF. The CDR3 nucleotides are TGCAGTGCTGGGACAGGAGCCTACGAGCAGTACTTC.

Here the CDR3 reads CASSEETGVTGNTIYF. The DNA of the CDR3 is TGTGCCAGCAGTGAAGAGACAGGGGTAACTGGAAACACCATATATTTT. The V gene is TRBV6-1, the J gene TRBJ1-3; 8 positions match TRBD1. Germline CDR1 reads MNHNS; CDR2 reads SASEGT. J was trimmed by 2 bases and V by 1 base; bases with no gene match: 4. This CDR3 is 16 amino acids long.

CDR3 in amino acids: CSVRVGGYNSPLHF. The CDR3 DNA reads as TGCAGCGTTCGCGTAGGGGGCTATAATTCACCCCTCCACTTT. V gene TRBV29-1 combines with J gene TRBJ1-6; possibly TRBD1 for D (6 bases). Germline-derived CDR1 and CDR2 are SQVTM and ANQGSEA. This CDR3 region has 14 residues. The V end was cut by 5 bases, the J end by 3 bases, with 11 bases between. Full variable domain (outside the CDR3, taken from reference TRBV29-1 and TRBJ1-6): SAVISQKPSRDICQRGTSLTIQCQVDSQVTMMFWYRQQPGQSLTLIATANQGSEATYESGFVIDKFPISRPNLTFSTLTVSNMSPEDSSIYLCSVRVGGYNSPLHFGNGTRLTVT.